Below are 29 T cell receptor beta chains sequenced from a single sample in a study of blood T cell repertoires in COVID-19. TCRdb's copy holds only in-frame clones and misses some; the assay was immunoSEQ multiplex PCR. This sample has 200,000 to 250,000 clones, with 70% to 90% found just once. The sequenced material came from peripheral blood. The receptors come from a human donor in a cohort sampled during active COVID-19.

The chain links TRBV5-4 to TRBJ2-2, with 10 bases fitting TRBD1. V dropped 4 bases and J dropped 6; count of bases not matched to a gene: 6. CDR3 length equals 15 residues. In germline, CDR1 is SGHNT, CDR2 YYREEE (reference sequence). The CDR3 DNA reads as TGTGCCAGCAGCGCGGGACAGGGGTTCGCCGGGGAGCTGTTTTTT. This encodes CASSAGQGFAGELFF.

CDR3 sequence (DNA): TGTGCCAGCAGCTATGTAGACAGGGTCCTAAGGGAGCAGTACTTC. It is translated as CASSYVDRVLREQYF. The rearrangement uses TRBV7-2 and TRBJ2-7, with TRBD1 matching over 7 bases. Germline-derived CDR1 and CDR2 are SGHTA and FQGNSA. Germline trimming cut 4 bases from V and 7 bases from J; bases unmatched to any gene: 13. The CDR3 has 15 residues. Full variable domain (rest looked up from reference TRBV7-2 and TRBJ2-7): GAGVSQSPSNKVTEKGKDVELRCDPISGHTALYWYRQSLGQGLEFLIYFQGNSAPDKSGLPSDRFSAERTGGSVSTLTIQRTQQEDSAVYLCASSYVDRVLREQYFGPGTRLTVT.

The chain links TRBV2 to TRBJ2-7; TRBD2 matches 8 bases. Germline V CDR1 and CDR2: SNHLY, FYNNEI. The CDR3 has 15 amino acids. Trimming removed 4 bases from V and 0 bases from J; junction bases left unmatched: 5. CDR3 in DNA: TGTGCCAGCAGTGGATCGGGGGGGCCCTCCTACGAGCAGTACTTC. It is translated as CASSGSGGPSYEQYF.

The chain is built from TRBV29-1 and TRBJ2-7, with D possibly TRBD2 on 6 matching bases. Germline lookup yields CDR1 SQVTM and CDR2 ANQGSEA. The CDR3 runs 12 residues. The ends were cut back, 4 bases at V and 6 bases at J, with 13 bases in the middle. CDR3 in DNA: TGCAGCGTTGTACGGGGGAGCGGCGAGCAGTACTTC. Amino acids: CSVVRGSGEQYF.

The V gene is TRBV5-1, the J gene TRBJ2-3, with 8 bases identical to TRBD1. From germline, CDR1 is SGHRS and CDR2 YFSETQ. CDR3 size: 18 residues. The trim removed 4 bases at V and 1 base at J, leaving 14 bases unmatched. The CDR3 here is CASSTSPDGTGGTDTQYF. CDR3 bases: TGCGCCAGCAGCACCTCCCCCGACGGGACAGGCGGCACAGATACGCAGTATTTT.

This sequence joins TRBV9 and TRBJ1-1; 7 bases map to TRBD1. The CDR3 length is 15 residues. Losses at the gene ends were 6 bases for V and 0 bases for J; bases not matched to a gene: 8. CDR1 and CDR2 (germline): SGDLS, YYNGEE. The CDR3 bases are TGTGCCAGCAAGAAACAGGGGTCTCTGAACACTGAAGCTTTCTTT. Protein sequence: CASKKQGSLNTEAFF.

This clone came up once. The CDR3 DNA reads TGTGCCAGTGGGACTAGAGATACGCAGTATTTT. Amino acids: CASGTRDTQYF. The chain has TRBV19 and TRBJ2-3; 8 positions agree with TRBD2. The germline V gene has CDR1 LNHDA and CDR2 SQIVND (reference sequence). The ends lost 8 bases at V and 5 bases at J; junction bases unmatched: 0. This CDR3 comprises 11 residues.

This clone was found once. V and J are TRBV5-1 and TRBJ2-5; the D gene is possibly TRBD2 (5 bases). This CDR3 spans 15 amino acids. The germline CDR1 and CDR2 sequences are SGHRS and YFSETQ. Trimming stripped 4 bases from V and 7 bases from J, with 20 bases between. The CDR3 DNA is TGCGCCAGCAGCGCCTCGGACTCAGATTGGGGGACCCAGTACTTC. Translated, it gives CASSASDSDWGTQYF.

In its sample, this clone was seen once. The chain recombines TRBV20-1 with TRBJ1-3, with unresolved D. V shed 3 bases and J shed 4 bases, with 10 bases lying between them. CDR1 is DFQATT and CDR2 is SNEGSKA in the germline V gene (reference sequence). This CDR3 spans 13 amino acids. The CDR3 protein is CSASKEAGNTIYF. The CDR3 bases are TGCAGTGCTAGTAAGGAGGCGGGAAACACCATATATTTT.

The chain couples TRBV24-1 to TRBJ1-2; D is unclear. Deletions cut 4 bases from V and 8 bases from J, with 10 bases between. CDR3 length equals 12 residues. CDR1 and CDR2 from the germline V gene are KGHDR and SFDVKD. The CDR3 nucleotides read TGTGCCACCAGTGACCCTGTTCGGGGCTACACCTTC. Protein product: CATSDPVRGYTF.

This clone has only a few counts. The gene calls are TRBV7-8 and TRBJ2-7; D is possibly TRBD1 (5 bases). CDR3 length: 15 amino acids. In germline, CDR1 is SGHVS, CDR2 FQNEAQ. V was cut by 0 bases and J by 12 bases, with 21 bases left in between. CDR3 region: CASSLALKNSRGTYF. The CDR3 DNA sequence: TGTGCCAGCAGCTTAGCGCTAAAAAATTCAAGGGGAACGTACTTC.

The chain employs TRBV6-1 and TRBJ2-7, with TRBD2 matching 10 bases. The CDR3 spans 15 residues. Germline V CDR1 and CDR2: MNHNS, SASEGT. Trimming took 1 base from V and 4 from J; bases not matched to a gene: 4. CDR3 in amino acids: CASSEGTSGIYEQYF. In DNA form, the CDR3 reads TGTGCCAGCAGTGAAGGAACTAGCGGGATTTACGAGCAGTACTTC.

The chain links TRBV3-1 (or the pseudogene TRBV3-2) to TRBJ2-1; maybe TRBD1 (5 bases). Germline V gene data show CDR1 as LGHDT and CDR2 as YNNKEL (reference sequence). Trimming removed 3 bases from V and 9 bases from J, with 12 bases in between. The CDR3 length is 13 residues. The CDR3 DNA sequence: TGTGCCAGCAGCCAGGGGCGTTATGGTGAGCAGTTCTTC. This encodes CASSQGRYGEQFF.

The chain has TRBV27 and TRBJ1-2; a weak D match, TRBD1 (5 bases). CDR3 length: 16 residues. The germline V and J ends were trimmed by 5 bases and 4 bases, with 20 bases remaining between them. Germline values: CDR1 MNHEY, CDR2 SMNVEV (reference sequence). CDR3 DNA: TGTGCCAGCAGTCCCTCCGCAGGTGCCCAGGGCTATGGCTACACCTTC. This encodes CASSPSAGAQGYGYTF.

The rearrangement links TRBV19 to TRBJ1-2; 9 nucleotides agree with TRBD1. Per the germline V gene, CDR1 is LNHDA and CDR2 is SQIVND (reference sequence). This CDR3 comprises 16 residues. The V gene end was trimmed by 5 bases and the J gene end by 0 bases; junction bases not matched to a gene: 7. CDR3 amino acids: CASSRTGVYSNYGYTF. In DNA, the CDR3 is TGTGCCAGTAGTCGGACAGGGGTTTATTCTAACTATGGCTACACCTTC. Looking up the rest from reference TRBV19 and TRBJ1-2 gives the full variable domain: DGGITQSPKYLFRKEGQNVTLSCEQNLNHDAMYWYRQDPGQGLRLIYYSQIVNDFQKGDIAEGYSVSREKKESFPLTVTSAQKNPTAFYLCASSRTGVYSNYGYTFGSGTRLTVV.

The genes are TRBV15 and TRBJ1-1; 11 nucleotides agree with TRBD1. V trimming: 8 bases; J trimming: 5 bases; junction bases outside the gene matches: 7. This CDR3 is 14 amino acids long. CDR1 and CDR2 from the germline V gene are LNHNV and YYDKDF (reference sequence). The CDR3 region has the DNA TGTGCCACCGCCCGGACAGGGGGCTTAACTGAAGCTTTCTTT. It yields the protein CATARTGGLTEAFF.

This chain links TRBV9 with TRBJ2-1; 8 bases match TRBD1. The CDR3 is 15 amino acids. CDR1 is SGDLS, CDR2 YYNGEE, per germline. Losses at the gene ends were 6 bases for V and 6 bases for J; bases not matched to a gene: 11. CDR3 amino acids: CASTKNPGQVNEQFF. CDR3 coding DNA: TGTGCCAGCACCAAGAACCCGGGACAGGTCAATGAGCAGTTCTTC.

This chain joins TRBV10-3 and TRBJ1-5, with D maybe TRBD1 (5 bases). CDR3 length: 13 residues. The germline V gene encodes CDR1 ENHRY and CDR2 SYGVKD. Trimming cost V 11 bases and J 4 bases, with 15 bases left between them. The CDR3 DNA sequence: TGTGCCTCCTCCAAACAGGAAAATCAGCCCCAGCATTTT. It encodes CASSKQENQPQHF.

DNA of the CDR3: TGTGCCAGCAGGAGGGTAGAAGGCTACACCTTC. It encodes CASRRVEGYTF. The V gene is TRBV21-1, the J gene TRBJ1-2. TRBV21-1 is annotated as a pseudogene. The CDR3 is 11 residues long.

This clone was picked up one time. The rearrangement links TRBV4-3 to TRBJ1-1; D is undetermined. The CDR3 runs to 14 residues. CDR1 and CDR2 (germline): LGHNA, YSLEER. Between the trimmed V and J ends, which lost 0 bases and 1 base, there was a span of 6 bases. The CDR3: CASSQDAENTEAFF. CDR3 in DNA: TGCGCCAGCAGCCAAGATGCGGAGAACACTGAAGCTTTCTTT.

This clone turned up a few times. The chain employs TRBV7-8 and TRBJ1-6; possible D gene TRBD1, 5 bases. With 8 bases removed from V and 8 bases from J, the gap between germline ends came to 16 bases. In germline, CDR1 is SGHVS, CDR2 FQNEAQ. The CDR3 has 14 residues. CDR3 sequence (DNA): TGTGCCAGCGCCCGGCCAGGGAGGCATTCACCCCTCCACTTT. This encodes CASARPGRHSPLHF.

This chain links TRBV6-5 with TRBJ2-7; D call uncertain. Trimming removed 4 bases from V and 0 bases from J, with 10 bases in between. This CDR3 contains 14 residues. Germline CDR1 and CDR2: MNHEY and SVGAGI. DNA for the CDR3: TGTGCCAGCAGTTCAGTAAGGAGCTCCTACGAGCAGTACTTC. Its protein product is CASSSVRSSYEQYF.

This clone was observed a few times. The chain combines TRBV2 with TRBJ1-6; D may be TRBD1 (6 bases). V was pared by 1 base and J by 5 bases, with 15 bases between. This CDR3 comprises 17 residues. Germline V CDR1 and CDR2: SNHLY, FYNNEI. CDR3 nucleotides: TGTGCCAGCAGTGAAGGAACGACAGGTCCACATAATTCACCCCTCCACTTT. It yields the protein CASSEGTTGPHNSPLHF.

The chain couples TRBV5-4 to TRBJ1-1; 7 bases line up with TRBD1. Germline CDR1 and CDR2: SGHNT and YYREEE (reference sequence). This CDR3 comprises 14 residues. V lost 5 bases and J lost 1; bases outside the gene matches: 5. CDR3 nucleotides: TGTGCCAGCAGGCAGGGACAGAGGAACACTGAAGCTTTCTTT. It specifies CASRQGQRNTEAFF.

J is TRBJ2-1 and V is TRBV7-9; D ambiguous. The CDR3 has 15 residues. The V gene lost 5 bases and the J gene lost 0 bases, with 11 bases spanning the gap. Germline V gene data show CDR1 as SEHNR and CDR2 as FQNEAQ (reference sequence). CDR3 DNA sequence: TGTGCCAGCAGCCCCGGTTTTAGCTCCTACAATGAGCAGTTCTTC. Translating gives CASSPGFSSYNEQFF.

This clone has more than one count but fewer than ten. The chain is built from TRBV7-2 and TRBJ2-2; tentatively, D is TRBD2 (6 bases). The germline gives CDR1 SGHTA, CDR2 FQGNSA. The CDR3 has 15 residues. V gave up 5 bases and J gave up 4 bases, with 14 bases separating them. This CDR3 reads CASSQTSLGTGELFF. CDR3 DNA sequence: TGTGCCAGCAGCCAGACTAGTTTGGGCACCGGGGAGCTGTTTTTT. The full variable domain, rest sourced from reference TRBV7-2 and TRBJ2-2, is GAGVSQSPSNKVTEKGKDVELRCDPISGHTALYWYRQSLGQGLEFLIYFQGNSAPDKSGLPSDRFSAERTGGSVSTLTIQRTQQEDSAVYLCASSQTSLGTGELFFGEGSRLTVL.

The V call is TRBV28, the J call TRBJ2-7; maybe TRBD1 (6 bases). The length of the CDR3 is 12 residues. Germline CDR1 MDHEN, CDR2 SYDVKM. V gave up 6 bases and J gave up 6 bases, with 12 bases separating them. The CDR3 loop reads CASRRGWGEQYF. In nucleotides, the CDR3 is TGTGCCAGCAGAAGGGGGTGGGGCGAGCAGTACTTC.

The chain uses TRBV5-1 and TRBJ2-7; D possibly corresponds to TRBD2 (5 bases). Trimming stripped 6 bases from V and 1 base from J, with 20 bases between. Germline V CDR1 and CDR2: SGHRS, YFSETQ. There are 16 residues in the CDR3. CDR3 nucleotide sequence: TGCGCCAGCACCCAGGAGGTGGGAGAGGGTTCCTACGAGCAGTACTTC. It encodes CASTQEVGEGSYEQYF. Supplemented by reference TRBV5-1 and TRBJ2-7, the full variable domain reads KAGVTQTPRYLIKTRGQQVTLSCSPISGHRSVSWYQQTPGQGLQFLFEYFSETQRNKGNFPGRFSGRQFSNSRSEMNVSTLELGDSALYLCASTQEVGEGSYEQYFGPGTRLTVT.

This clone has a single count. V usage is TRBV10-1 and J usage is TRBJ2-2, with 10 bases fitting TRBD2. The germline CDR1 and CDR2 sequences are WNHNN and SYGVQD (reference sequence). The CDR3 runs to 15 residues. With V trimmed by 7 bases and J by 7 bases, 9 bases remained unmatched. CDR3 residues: CASTPGLAISGELFF. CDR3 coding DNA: TGCGCCAGCACCCCGGGACTAGCGATTAGCGGGGAGCTGTTTTTT.